The clone carrying this T cell receptor (beta chain) was picked up one time. The germline V gene encodes CDR1 MNHNS and CDR2 SASEGT. The CDR3 consists of 15 residues. V was pared by 7 bases and J by 3 bases, with 6 bases of the junction left unmatched. Produced via immunoSEQ multiplex PCR; TCRdb's table is partial and in-frame only. Here the sample spans 56,000 or so clones, approximately 85% being singletons. The source of the sample is a study of PD-L1 blockade in urothelial cancer. The time point: pretreatment peripheral blood. The specimen comprised PBMCs, sampled around atezolizumab (anti-PD-L1) treatment. This chain connects TRBV6-1 to TRBJ2-2, with 9 bases matching TRBD2. The clonotype was recovered from a man between 65 and 79 years old with urothelial cancer. This chain's CDR3 is CASTSGKYDTGELFF. The CDR3 DNA reads TGTGCCAGCACTAGCGGGAAATATGACACCGGGGAGCTGTTTTTT.